A single sample gave rise to the 2 T cell receptor beta chains below, sequenced in a study of T-cell reconstitution after alpha-beta-depleted transplantation in children. The TCRbeta library was prepared with unique molecular identifiers. TCRdb re-derived calls from the PCR reads in MiXCR, one entry per CDR3 protein. The sample includes about 470,000 distinct CDR3 sequences, around two fifths of them seen just once. The material was PBMCs, obtained before TCRalphabeta/CD19-depleted stem cell transplant. The source of these receptors is a girl aged 2-10 years with aplastic anemia, due to receive a stem cell transplant.

The chain's CDR3 is CATGLAGGTFYNEQFF. As DNA, the CDR3 is TGTGCCACCGGCCTAGCGGGCGGTACTTTCTACAATGAGCAGTTCTTC. The chain recombines TRBV6-1 with TRBJ2-1; 8 bases line up with TRBD2. In germline, CDR1 is MNHNS, CDR2 SASEGT. Trimming at V came to 10 bases and at J to 3 bases, leaving 14 bases not matched to a gene. This CDR3 comprises 16 residues.

J is TRBJ2-1 and V is TRBV6-2 or TRBV6-3; 9 positions match TRBD2. J lost 9 bases, V lost 6 bases, and 15 bases had no gene match. The CDR3 spans 16 residues. Per the germline V gene, CDR1 is MNHEY and CDR2 is SVGEGT. The CDR3 coding sequence is TGTGCCAGCAGCAAGCAGATAGCGGGAGCTAACAGTGAGCAGTTCTTC. Translated: CASSKQIAGANSEQFF.